The clone carrying this T cell receptor (beta chain) has a single count. V lost 4 bases to trimming and J lost 4 bases; unmatched junction nucleotides: 9. The germline CDR1 and CDR2 sequences are LGHDT and YNNKEL (reference sequence). The CDR3 loop spans 15 amino acids. In the original analysis: Estimation of nucleated cell counts was performed using reference gene primer amplification. TCRdb keeps only in-frame clones here, not all; method: immunoSEQ multiplex PCR. V, J and clone size are those of that table, while D and trimming were read from the DNA. Of roughly 120,000 clones listed, 65% to 80% were seen once; the top ten hold about 6.8%. The data originate from a study of blood T cell repertoires in COVID-19. Looking at the study overall: Sources were T cells, B-cell-depleted T cells, or PBMCs; the material itself was cDNA or gDNA.

The sequence was obtained from a man aged 70-80 years with acute or convalescent COVID-19. The sequenced material came from peripheral blood. The chain recombines TRBV3-1 (or the pseudogene TRBV3-2) with TRBJ1-2, with 7 bases lining up with TRBD1. CDR3 DNA sequence: TGTGCCAGCAGCCCCACCGGTTCAGGGGGCTATGGCTACACCTTC. Amino acids: CASSPTGSGGYGYTF.